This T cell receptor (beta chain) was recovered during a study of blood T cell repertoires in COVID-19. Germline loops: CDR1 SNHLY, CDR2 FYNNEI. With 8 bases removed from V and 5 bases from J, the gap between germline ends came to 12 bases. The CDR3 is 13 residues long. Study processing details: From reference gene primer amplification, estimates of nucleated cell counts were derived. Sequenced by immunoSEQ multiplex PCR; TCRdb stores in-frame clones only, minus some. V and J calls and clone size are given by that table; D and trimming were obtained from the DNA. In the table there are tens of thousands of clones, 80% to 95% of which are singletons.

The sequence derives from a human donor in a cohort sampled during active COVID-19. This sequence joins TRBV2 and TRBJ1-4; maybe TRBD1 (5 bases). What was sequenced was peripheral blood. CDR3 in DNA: TGTGCCAGCGGTTCAGGGTTGAATGAAAAACTGTTTTTT. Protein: CASGSGLNEKLFF.